Each of the 23 T cell receptor beta chains below was sequenced from the same sample in a study of human T cells and chemical hapten exposure. Time point of the sample: pre-sensitization, week 0. Treatment indicated: therapeutic diphenylcyclopropenone sensitization with weekly scalp DPC. TCRdb processed the RACE reads anew with MiXCR; each CDR3 protein has one entry. The repertoire holds about 80,000 distinct CDR3 sequences, with 14% as singletons. This specimen consisted of whole blood, obtained in connection with sensitization to the hapten diphenylcyclopropenone (DPC). These receptor sequences come from a woman between 50 and 59 years old with alopecia areata. Some clones in this sample may be carry-over from other donors' samples.

J is TRBJ2-1 and V is TRBV11-3; 9 nucleotides line up with TRBD2. CDR1 and CDR2 from the germline V gene are SGHNT and YENEEA. The CDR3 runs to 15 residues. The ends lost 1 base at V and 6 bases at J; junction bases unmatched: 4. The CDR3 DNA reads as TGTGCCAGCAGCTTAGGGGGCGGGAGGGCCAATGAGCAGTTCTTC. Encoded protein: CASSLGGGRANEQFF. The entire variable domain, with the rest obtained from reference TRBV11-3 and TRBJ2-1, is as follows: EAGVVQSPRYKIIEKKQPVAFWCNPISGHNTLYWYLQNLGQGPELLIRYENEEAVDDSQLPKDRFSAERLKGVDSTLKIQPAELGDSAVYLCASSLGGGRANEQFFGPGTRLTVL.

There are a few counts of this clonotype. The genes are TRBV20-1 and TRBJ2-3, with D possibly TRBD2 on 6 matching bases. V lost 3 bases and J 1 base, leaving 14 bases between the germline ends. The CDR3 contains 15 residues. Germline V gene lookup returns CDR1 DFQATT and CDR2 SNEGSKA (reference sequence). This chain's CDR3 is CSASIRERGTDTQYF. As DNA, the CDR3 is TGCAGTGCTAGTATCCGGGAGAGGGGCACAGATACGCAGTATTTT.

DNA for the CDR3: TGTGCCAGCAGCTTATTCTGGGACAGGGGCGTGGGGCAGTTCTTC. Translated, it gives CASSLFWDRGVGQFF. The chain employs TRBV7-2 and TRBJ2-1; 10 positions agree with TRBD1. Germline trimming cut 2 bases from V and 12 bases from J; bases unmatched to any gene: 10. CDR3 length: 15 residues. Per the germline V gene, CDR1 is SGHTA and CDR2 is FQGNSA. Complete variable domain (other parts from reference TRBV7-2 and TRBJ2-1): GAGVSQSPSNKVTEKGKDVELRCDPISGHTALYWYRQSLGQGLEFLIYFQGNSAPDKSGLPSDRFSAERTGGSVSTLTIQRTQQEDSAVYLCASSLFWDRGVGQFFGPGTRLTVL.

V usage is TRBV6-5 and J usage is TRBJ2-1; a weak D match, TRBD2 (5 bases). The germline V and J ends were trimmed by 2 bases and 9 bases, with 11 bases remaining between them. CDR1 MNHEY and CDR2 SVGAGI come from the germline V gene. This CDR3 region has 13 residues. The CDR3 DNA sequence: TGTGCCAGCAGTTACGGGCTAGCAGTTGAGCAGTTCTTC. Its protein product is CASSYGLAVEQFF.

In this sample, this clonotype turned up a few times. V is TRBV29-1 and J is TRBJ1-1, with D possibly being TRBD1 (5 bases). This CDR3 comprises 12 residues. V lost 6 bases, J lost 3 bases, and 11 bases lay in between. CDR1 is SQVTM and CDR2 is ANQGSEA in the germline V gene. This CDR3 is CSVDSGYTEAFF. CDR3 DNA: TGCAGCGTGGACTCAGGGTACACTGAAGCTTTCTTT.

The rearrangement links TRBV7-7 to TRBJ2-5; possibly TRBD1 for D (7 bases). Germline values: CDR1 SSHAT, CDR2 FNYEAQ (reference sequence). The CDR3 sequence is 14 residues long. The V end lost 5 bases, the J end lost 4 bases, and 14 bases lay between the germline ends. CDR3 residues: CASSVSGGRETQYF. The CDR3 region has the DNA TGTGCCAGCAGCGTATCAGGGGGGAGAGAGACCCAGTACTTC.

This clonotype was counted only a few times. The chain links TRBV11-3 to TRBJ2-1; perhaps TRBD1 as D (6 bases). V was cut by 5 bases and J by 4 bases, with 18 bases left in between. The CDR3 runs 16 residues. Germline V gene data show CDR1 as SGHNT and CDR2 as YENEEA. The CDR3 sequence is CASSETGTRSYNEQFF. The DNA of the CDR3 is TGTGCCAGCAGCGAAACCGGGACAAGGTCATACAATGAGCAGTTCTTC. Together with reference TRBV11-3 and TRBJ2-1, the CDR3 gives the full variable domain: EAGVVQSPRYKIIEKKQPVAFWCNPISGHNTLYWYLQNLGQGPELLIRYENEEAVDDSQLPKDRFSAERLKGVDSTLKIQPAELGDSAVYLCASSETGTRSYNEQFFGPGTRLTVL.

This clonotype was recorded many times. The chain couples TRBV29-1 to TRBJ1-1; D uncertain. The CDR3 sequence is 11 residues long. CDR1 and CDR2 from the germline V gene are SQVTM and ANQGSEA. The germline V and J ends were trimmed by 6 bases and 1 base, with 6 bases remaining between them. CDR3 DNA: TGCAGCGTGGGAAAGAACACTGAAGCTTTCTTT. Translated, it gives CSVGKNTEAFF.

This clonotype was recorded a few times. The V gene is TRBV28, the J gene TRBJ2-3; D ambiguous. The CDR3 is 15 residues long. V shed 5 bases and J shed 2 bases, with 14 bases lying between them. CDR1 is MDHEN and CDR2 is SYDVKM in the germline V gene. The CDR3 sequence: CASSTQSLSTDTQYF. DNA for the CDR3: TGTGCCAGCAGTACTCAGTCCCTATCCACAGATACGCAGTATTTT.

Of note for this clonotype: Sequence at one end of the junction differs from germline and may be a read error. The chain couples TRBV20-1 to TRBJ2-7; D is undetermined. The germline V gene has CDR1 DFQATT and CDR2 SNEGSKA (reference sequence). This CDR3 contains 10 residues. The CDR3 loop reads CGARVNEQYF. CDR3 sequence (DNA): TGCGGTGCTAGAGTAAACGAGCAGTACTTC.

This chain uses TRBV29-1 with TRBJ2-7; no reliable D call. V was pared by 4 bases and J by 2 bases, with 12 bases between. Germline-derived CDR1 and CDR2 are SQVTM and ANQGSEA. The CDR3 is 13 residues long. Written as DNA, the CDR3 is TGCAGCGTTGCAATGACTGGGACCTACGAGCAGTACTTC. Amino acid sequence: CSVAMTGTYEQYF.

This clonotype has just a few counts. The gene calls are TRBV9 and TRBJ2-3; D is tentatively TRBD1 or TRBD2 (5 bases each). V lost 3 bases and J lost 1, with 12 bases in between. CDR1 is SGDLS, CDR2 YYNGEE, per germline. This CDR3 contains 15 residues. The CDR3 sequence: CASSAREGRTDTQYF. In DNA form, the CDR3 reads TGTGCCAGCAGCGCCCGAGAGGGGCGCACAGATACGCAGTATTTT.

DNA of the CDR3: TGTGCCAGCAGTTGGGGGGGCGCGAACACTGAAGCTTTCTTT. It is translated as CASSWGGANTEAFF. This chain connects TRBV28 to TRBJ1-1; TRBD1 is a possible D gene (6 bases). V gave up 4 bases and J gave up 1 base, with 10 bases separating them. The germline CDR1 and CDR2 sequences are MDHEN and SYDVKM. The CDR3 totals 14 residues.

This clonotype was seen only a few times. The CDR3 region has the DNA TGTGCCAGCACCCAGGACCTTTCTACTAGCACAGATACGCAGTATTTT. This gives the protein CASTQDLSTSTDTQYF. V is TRBV2 and J is TRBJ2-3, with D unclear. The CDR3 is made up of 16 amino acids. From germline, CDR1 is SNHLY and CDR2 FYNNEI. Trimming cost V 7 bases and J 0 bases, with 17 bases left between them.

The sample holds a few counts of this clonotype. The chain has TRBV3-1 and TRBJ2-5; D unresolved. The CDR3 loop spans 14 amino acids. Trimming cost V 4 bases and J 1 base, with 10 bases left between them. Germline V gene sequence: CDR1 LGHDT, CDR2 YNNKEL (reference sequence). Here the CDR3 reads CASSLRGLQETQYF. CDR3 sequence (DNA): TGTGCCAGCAGCCTCCGCGGCCTCCAAGAGACCCAGTACTTC.

The sample holds a few counts of this clonotype. This chain connects TRBV20-1 to TRBJ2-3; possible D gene TRBD2, 6 bases. The V end lost 0 bases, the J end lost 1 base, and 11 bases lay between the germline ends. CDR1 and CDR2 from the germline V gene are DFQATT and SNEGSKA (reference sequence). The CDR3 is 15 residues long. The CDR3 here is CSARDMREGTDTQYF. The CDR3 nucleotides read TGCAGTGCTAGAGATATGAGGGAGGGCACAGATACGCAGTATTTT.

The J gene is TRBJ2-3, the V gene TRBV15; TRBD2 might be the D (7 bases). Germline V gene lookup returns CDR1 LNHNV and CDR2 YYDKDF (reference sequence). Trimming left V 6 bases short and J 1 base short, with 11 bases between. The CDR3 extends over 14 amino acids. As DNA, the CDR3 is TGTGCCACCAGGGGGGGGCGAGGCACAGATACGCAGTATTTT. Translated: CATRGGRGTDTQYF.

This clonotype was seen many times. The chain joins TRBV29-1 to TRBJ1-1, with a possible D match to TRBD1 (5 bases). V lost 2 bases and J 2 bases, leaving 9 bases between the germline ends. CDR1 SQVTM and CDR2 ANQGSEA come from the germline V gene. CDR3 length equals 13 residues. CDR3 loop: CSVESDSNTEAFF. For the CDR3, the DNA is TGCAGCGTTGAATCTGACAGTAACACTGAAGCTTTCTTT.

This clonotype occurred a few times. The chain employs TRBV11-2 and TRBJ2-1; possibly TRBD1 or TRBD2 for D (5 bases each). Trimming pared 5 bases from V and 10 bases from J, leaving 24 bases between. CDR1 is SGHAT and CDR2 is FQNNGV in the germline V gene. This CDR3 is 16 amino acids long. This chain's CDR3 is CASSARIPDGALEQFF. Written as DNA, the CDR3 is TGTGCCAGCAGCGCCCGCATCCCGGACGGGGCTTTAGAGCAGTTCTTC.

This chain uses TRBV20-1 with TRBJ2-7; possibly TRBD1 for D (6 bases). This CDR3 is built from 15 residues. Trimming pared 3 bases from V and 3 bases from J, leaving 18 bases between. From germline, CDR1 is DFQATT and CDR2 SNEGSKA (reference sequence). CDR3 sequence: CSARSRTQGGYEQYF. The DNA for the CDR3 is TGCAGTGCTAGGTCAAGGACACAGGGTGGCTACGAGCAGTACTTC.

Ten or more counts support this clonotype. The V call is TRBV5-1, the J call TRBJ2-7; TRBD2 agrees at 7 bases. The CDR3 runs to 15 residues. After removal of 2 bases from V and 2 bases from J, the junction contained 7 bases not matched to a gene. Germline assignment: CDR1 SGHRS and CDR2 YFSETQ. CDR3 sequence: CASSFGLAETYEQYF. Here the CDR3 DNA reads TGCGCCAGCAGCTTTGGGCTAGCGGAGACCTACGAGCAGTACTTC.

This clonotype is labeled medium-sized. The V gene is TRBV5-1, the J gene TRBJ2-7; tentatively, D is TRBD1 or TRBD2 (5 bases each). The CDR3 has 16 residues. Trimming left V 0 bases short and J 2 bases short, with 15 bases between. Per germline, CDR1 SGHRS and CDR2 YFSETQ. CDR3 coding DNA: TGCGCCAGCAGCTTGGGACACCGGGACCGGACCTACGAGCAGTACTTC. The encoded protein is CASSLGHRDRTYEQYF.

Ten or more counts support this clonotype. The chain has TRBV9 and TRBJ2-7; weak D call: TRBD2 (6 bases). Germline CDR1 and CDR2: SGDLS and YYNGEE. The germline V and J ends were trimmed by 3 bases and 5 bases, with 12 bases remaining between them. CDR3 size: 13 residues. The chain's CDR3 is CASSAEASDEQYF. CDR3 DNA: TGTGCCAGCAGCGCTGAGGCTAGCGACGAGCAGTACTTC.